The sequence of this T cell receptor (beta chain) was determined in a study of blood T cell repertoires in COVID-19. In the authors' workflow: Amplifying reference gene primers gave estimates of nucleated cell counts. Generated by immunoSEQ multiplex PCR, the TCRdb table keeps only in-frame clones and is missing some. V and J calls and clone size come straight from that table; D and trimming were deduced from the DNA. This table has under 150,000 clones, 75% to 95% appearing once. This CDR3 has 15 residues. CDR1 is SGDLS, CDR2 YYNGEE, per germline. Trimming shortened V by 4 bases and J by 4 bases, and 18 bases separated the two germline ends.

The source of this sequence is a human donor with active COVID-19. The donor label of this sample is uncertain. The sample comprised peripheral blood. V usage is TRBV9 and J usage is TRBJ2-7; D is possibly TRBD1 (7 bases). The DNA of the CDR3 is TGTGCCAGCAGCCCCCAAGGAGGGGGCCTATACGAGCAGTACTTC. It translates to CASSPQGGGLYEQYF. Combining the CDR3 with reference TRBV9 and TRBJ2-7 gives the whole variable domain DSGVTQTPKHLITATGQRVTLRCSPRSGDLSVYWYQQSLDQGLQFLIQYYNGEERAKGNILERFSAQQFPDLHSELNLSSLELGDSALYFCASSPQGGGLYEQYFGPGTRLTVT.